What follows are 12 T cell receptor beta chains derived from one specimen sequenced in a study of cytomegalovirus exposure and HLA in healthy donors. PCR used 60 Vbeta primers and 13 Jbeta primers. The method was immunoSEQ multiplex PCR; TCRdb's version includes in-frame clones alone and lacks a portion of them. The sample lists 80,000 to 100,000 clones, around 77% occurring once. The sample comprised PBMCs. These receptors all come from a man aged 30 to 45 in good health and CMV-seronegative.

This sequence joins TRBV5-4 and TRBJ2-1; the match to TRBD1 covers 7 bases. V was pared by 0 bases and J by 9 bases, with 0 bases of the junction left unmatched. The germline V gene has CDR1 SGHNT and CDR2 YYREEE (reference sequence). The CDR3 spans 12 residues. The CDR3 DNA is TGTGCCAGCAGCTTGGACAGGGGTGAGCAGTTCTTC. Protein: CASSLDRGEQFF.

The chain combines TRBV6-4 with TRBJ2-1; 12 nucleotides agree with TRBD2. This CDR3 contains 15 residues. V lost 6 bases, J lost 3 bases, and 3 bases stayed unmatched. From germline, CDR1 is MRHNA and CDR2 SNTAGT. CDR3 protein: CASSSSGGDYNEQFF. The CDR3 bases are TGTGCCAGCAGCTCTAGCGGGGGGGACTACAATGAGCAGTTCTTC.

CDR3 in amino acids: CASRKGGQPSPPGNTIYF. In nucleotides, the CDR3 is TGCGCCAGCAGGAAAGGGGGACAGCCTTCCCCTCCTGGAAACACCATATATTTT. The rearrangement links TRBV5-1 to TRBJ1-3; 7 nucleotides line up with TRBD1. Trimming removed 5 bases from V and 2 bases from J; junction bases left unmatched: 16. This CDR3 comprises 18 residues. Germline V gene lookup returns CDR1 SGHRS and CDR2 YFSETQ.

The chain combines TRBV28 with TRBJ2-5; no clear D gene. Germline V CDR1 and CDR2: MDHEN, SYDVKM. The V end lost 2 bases, the J end lost 4 bases, and 11 bases lay between the germline ends. This CDR3 region has 14 residues. CDR3 coding DNA: TGTGCCAGCAGTTTACTCGGGTTAAGAGAGACCCAGTACTTC. Amino acids: CASSLLGLRETQYF.

The chain recombines TRBV7-6 with TRBJ2-3; 8 bases match TRBD2. V lost 1 base to trimming and J lost 3 bases; unmatched junction nucleotides: 6. Germline CDR1 SGHVS, CDR2 FNYEAQ. The CDR3 loop spans 16 amino acids. The CDR3 here is CASSLVSGGTTDTQYF. CDR3 in DNA: TGTGCCAGCAGCTTAGTGAGCGGGGGCACGACAGATACGCAGTATTTT.

This clone has just one count. V and J are TRBV5-1 and TRBJ1-2, with TRBD1 matching over 8 bases. The CDR3 is made up of 14 amino acids. The germline gives CDR1 SGHRS, CDR2 YFSETQ. The J segment lost 7 bases and the V segment lost 4 bases, leaving 9 bases of the junction unmatched. The CDR3 bases are TGCGCCAGCAGCGTTGACAGGGGAGGGGGTGGCTACACCTTC. It translates to CASSVDRGGGGYTF.

This rearrangement joins TRBV6-1 to TRBJ2-3, with a tentative D call TRBD1 (5 bases). Looked up from germline, CDR1 is MNHNS and CDR2 is SASEGT. The V end was cut by 4 bases, the J end by 1 base, with 12 bases between. The CDR3 covers 15 residues. DNA for the CDR3: TGTGCCAGCAGTGTATCCCAGGGCGGCACAGATACGCAGTATTTT. Protein product: CASSVSQGGTDTQYF.

The CDR3 DNA sequence: TGTGCCAGCAACCGACAGGGGGTAGGCAATCAGCCCCAGCATTTT. Translated, it gives CASNRQGVGNQPQHF. The J gene is TRBJ1-5, the V gene TRBV6-6, with TRBD1 identical over 9 bases. CDR1 and CDR2 (germline): MNHNY, SVGAGI (reference sequence). With 7 bases clipped from V and 2 bases from J, the junction kept 6 bases outside the gene matches. The CDR3 is 15 amino acids.

The rearrangement links TRBV30 to TRBJ1-5; D ambiguous. The CDR3 spans 15 residues. Germline V lookup: CDR1 GTSNPN, CDR2 SVGIG (reference sequence). V was shortened by 1 base and J by 0 bases, with 10 bases between the two germline ends. The CDR3 here is CAWSAGAYSNQPQHF. In DNA form, the CDR3 reads TGTGCCTGGAGTGCGGGAGCTTATAGCAATCAGCCCCAGCATTTT.

This clone was seen only once. This chain connects TRBV7-8 to TRBJ2-7; 9 positions agree with TRBD1. V lost 3 bases to trimming and J lost 3 bases; unmatched junction nucleotides: 6. This CDR3 region has 15 residues. Per germline, CDR1 SGHVS and CDR2 FQNEAQ. The CDR3, as DNA: TGTGCCAGCAGCTTGAGGACAGGGGCGTACTACGAGCAGTACTTC. The encoded protein is CASSLRTGAYYEQYF.

The genes are TRBV5-1 and TRBJ1-1; 8 positions match TRBD1. Per germline, CDR1 SGHRS and CDR2 YFSETQ. CDR3 length: 15 amino acids. After removal of 0 bases from V and 8 bases from J, the junction contained 9 bases not matched to a gene. The CDR3 spells CASSLVSRGRFEAFF. Here the CDR3 DNA reads TGCGCCAGCAGCTTGGTTTCCAGGGGGCGCTTCGAAGCTTTCTTT.

The J gene is TRBJ2-1, the V gene TRBV7-2; TRBD1 might be the D (5 bases). Germline V CDR1 and CDR2: SGHTA, FQGNSA. The CDR3 length is 15 residues. Between the trimmed V and J ends, which lost 1 base and 0 bases, there was a span of 7 bases. In DNA, the CDR3 is TGTGCCAGCAGCTTAGTTCAGGGCTCCTACAATGAGCAGTTCTTC. Protein sequence: CASSLVQGSYNEQFF.